This T cell receptor (beta chain) was captured in a study of T cells in Graves' hyperthyroidism and ophthalmopathy. Overall study findings and caveats: Ophthalmopathy, which appeared later, was predicted by the model a median around 6.5 months before onset.

Trimming removed 8 bases at V and 8 bases at J, with 19 bases between. CDR1 and CDR2 (germline): SNHLY, FYNNEI. This CDR3 has 14 residues. A lack of ophthalmopathy progression within 18 months defined stable Graves' hyperthyroidism. These patients, aged 18 to 65, had recently diagnosed hyperthyroidism lasting under 2 months. Uncontrolled infection, other autoimmune disease, pregnancy or lactation led to exclusion. It was RNA transcripts that yielded the amplified TCR beta CDR3 regions. Researchers ran a first-round RT-PCR on the TCR CDR3 using the HTBI primer set. TCRdb fed the multiplex PCR reads into MiXCR, producing one record per CDR3 protein. The data hold 530,000 or so distinct CDR3 sequences, with 40% to 55% observed a single time. In its sample, this clonotype was seen a few times. Its antigen is unidentified.

Sequencing was done on a sample of peripheral blood or thyroid tissue (not recorded which). The genes are TRBV2 and TRBJ2-1; D ambiguous. The clonotype originates from a woman between 18 and 29 years old with Graves' hyperthyroidism. The CDR3 here is CASRASALRDEQFF. In DNA, the CDR3 is TGTGCCAGCCGGGCCAGCGCCCTTAGGGATGAGCAGTTCTTC.